Each of the 8 T cell receptor beta chains below was sequenced from the same sample in a study of cytomegalovirus exposure and HLA in healthy donors. 13 Jbeta primers and 60 Vbeta primers were used for the PCR. Generated by immunoSEQ multiplex PCR, the TCRdb table keeps only in-frame clones and is missing some. Found here are 150,000 to 200,000 clones, about 81% of them singletons; the top ten hold 0.96%. Material for sequencing was PBMCs. The receptor set was obtained from a girl aged 2 to 10 in good health and CMV-seropositive.

This chain joins TRBV28 and TRBJ2-3; D perhaps matches TRBD1 (6 bases). This CDR3 spans 15 amino acids. V was cut by 1 base and J by 2 bases, with 10 bases left in between. Germline assignment: CDR1 MDHEN and CDR2 SYDVKM. CDR3 nucleotide sequence: TGTGCCAGCAGTTTATACAGGGTAGCCACAGATACGCAGTATTTT. Its protein product is CASSLYRVATDTQYF.

The CDR3 region has the DNA TGTGCCAGCCGGGAGGGGGCGCGCACCGGGGAGCTGTTTTTT. This sequence encodes CASREGARTGELFF. This sequence joins TRBV2 and TRBJ2-2, with D possibly matching TRBD2 (8 bases). This CDR3 contains 14 residues. Deletions cut 8 bases from V and 4 bases from J, with 14 bases between. The germline V gene encodes CDR1 SNHLY and CDR2 FYNNEI. Variable domain in full (rest from reference TRBV2 and TRBJ2-2): EPEVTQTPSHQVTQMGQEVILRCVPISNHLYFYWYRQILGQKVEFLVSFYNNEISEKSEIFDDQFSVERPDGSNFTLKIRSTKLEDSAMYFCASREGARTGELFFGEGSRLTVL.

This sequence joins TRBV6-5 and TRBJ2-1, with D tentatively TRBD2 (5 bases). CDR1 is MNHEY and CDR2 is SVGAGI in the germline V gene. The CDR3 runs to 15 residues. V was clipped by 5 bases and J by 0 bases, with 11 bases between them. CDR3 sequence: CASSRGSYSYNEQFF. Here the CDR3 DNA reads TGTGCCAGCAGTCGAGGGTCGTACTCCTACAATGAGCAGTTCTTC.

This clone came up once. The chain couples TRBV11-2 to TRBJ2-7, with 8 bases identical to TRBD1. CDR3 length: 13 amino acids. With V trimmed by 4 bases and J by 5 bases, 4 bases remained unmatched. Germline V lookup: CDR1 SGHAT, CDR2 FQNNGV. As DNA, the CDR3 is TGTGCCAGCAGCTGGACAGGGTCCCACGAGCAGTACTTC. This encodes CASSWTGSHEQYF.

Note on this clone: Sequence at one end of the junction differs from germline and may be a read error. The chain carries TRBV2 and TRBJ2-5; the match to TRBD1 covers 7 bases. This CDR3 has 15 residues. Germline assignment: CDR1 SNHLY and CDR2 FYNNEI. The CDR3 region is CAGRDIGTAQETQYF. In DNA form, the CDR3 reads TGTGCCGGCAGAGACATAGGGACAGCTCAAGAGACCCAGTACTTC.

The rearrangement uses TRBV9 and TRBJ2-1; 9 nucleotides align to TRBD2. CDR3 length: 14 residues. Germline CDR1 and CDR2: SGDLS and YYNGEE. Germline trimming cut 2 bases from V and 6 bases from J; bases unmatched to any gene: 3. In DNA, the CDR3 is TGTGCCAGCAGCGTTAGCGGGAGCGGCAATGAGCAGTTCTTC. Translated, it gives CASSVSGSGNEQFF. Drawing the rest from reference TRBV9 and TRBJ2-1, the complete variable domain is DSGVTQTPKHLITATGQRVTLRCSPRSGDLSVYWYQQSLDQGLQFLIQYYNGEERAKGNILERFSAQQFPDLHSELNLSSLELGDSALYFCASSVSGSGNEQFFGPGTRLTVL.

The chain couples TRBV30 to TRBJ2-5; 11 bases match TRBD2. This CDR3 region has 15 residues. J was trimmed by 5 bases and V by 4 bases; bases with no gene match: 9. Germline CDR1 reads GTSNPN; CDR2 reads SVGIG (reference sequence). The CDR3 region is CAWKSSGRISETQYF. DNA for the CDR3: TGTGCCTGGAAGTCTAGCGGGAGGATTAGTGAGACCCAGTACTTC.

The chain couples TRBV14 to TRBJ2-7; TRBD2 agrees at 7 bases. V was clipped by 0 bases and J by 0 bases; unmatched bases: 8. Germline-derived CDR1 and CDR2 are SGHDN and FVKESK. The CDR3 contains 17 residues. The CDR3 is CASSQEFRGGSSYEQYF. For the CDR3, the DNA is TGTGCCAGCAGCCAAGAATTCCGCGGGGGTAGCTCCTACGAGCAGTACTTC.